This TCR beta chain emerged from a study of blood T cell repertoires in COVID-19. Source study methods: By means of reference gene primer amplification, nucleated cell counts were estimated. TCRdb's table, derived via immunoSEQ multiplex PCR, lists solely in-frame clones and lacks some. That table is the source of V, J and clone size, and D and trimming were worked out from the DNA. The sample includes some 150,000 clones, about four fifths of them seen just once. The CDR3 is 15 amino acids. V was cut by 3 bases and J by 7 bases, with 15 bases left in between. Germline-derived CDR1 and CDR2 are MNHNS and SASEGT.

The rearrangement uses TRBV6-1 and TRBJ1-4; tentative D call: TRBD1 (5 bases). The receptor was derived from a woman aged 60-70 years with active or convalescent COVID-19. Sequenced sample: peripheral blood. CDR3 loop: CASSDSVGEGEKLFF. The CDR3 nucleotides read TGTGCCAGCAGTGATTCCGTAGGGGAAGGTGAAAAACTGTTTTTT.